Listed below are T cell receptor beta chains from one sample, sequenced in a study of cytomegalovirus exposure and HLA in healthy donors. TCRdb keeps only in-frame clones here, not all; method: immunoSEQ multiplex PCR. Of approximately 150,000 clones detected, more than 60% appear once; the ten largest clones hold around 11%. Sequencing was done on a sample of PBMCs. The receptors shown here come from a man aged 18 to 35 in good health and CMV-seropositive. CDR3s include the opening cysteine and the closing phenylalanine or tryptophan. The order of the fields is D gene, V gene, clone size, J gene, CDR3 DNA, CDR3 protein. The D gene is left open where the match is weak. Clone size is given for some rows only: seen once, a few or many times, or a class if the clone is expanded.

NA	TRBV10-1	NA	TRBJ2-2	TGCGCCAGCAGTCAGGGGCCCGGGGAGCTGTTTTTT	CASSQGPGELFF
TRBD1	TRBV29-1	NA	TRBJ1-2	TGCAGCGCACAAAGATCGACAGGGGCCCCCTACTATGGCTACACCTTC	CSAQRSTGAPYYGYTF
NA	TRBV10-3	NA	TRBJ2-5	TGTGCCATCAGGCCCGGGGAGTATGAGACCCAGTACTTC	CAIRPGEYETQYF
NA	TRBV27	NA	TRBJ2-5	TGTGCCAGCAGCCCTCGGGTCCCCCGGGGAGAGACCCAGTACTTC	CASSPRVPRGETQYF
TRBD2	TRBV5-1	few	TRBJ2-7	TGCGCCAGCAGCTTGTTAACCGGGACTAGCGTCTACGAGCAGTACTTC	CASSLLTGTSVYEQYF
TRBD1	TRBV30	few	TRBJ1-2	TGTGCCTGGAGCAACAGGGGGCTACTGAACTATGGCTACACCTTC	CAWSNRGLLNYGYTF
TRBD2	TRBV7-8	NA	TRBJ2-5	TGTGCCAGCAGCCCTACTAGCGGGATGATCGAGACCCAGTACTTC	CASSPTSGMIETQYF
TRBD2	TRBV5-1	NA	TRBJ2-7	TGCGCCAGCAGCTTGGGGACTAGCGAGCAGTACTTC	CASSLGTSEQYF
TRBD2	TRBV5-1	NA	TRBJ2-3	TGCGCCAGCAGCTGGATACTAGCGGGAGGTGATACGCAGTATTTT	CASSWILAGGDTQYF
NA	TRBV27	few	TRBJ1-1	TGTGCCAGCAGTTTACAGGGTCTAACTGAAGCTTTCTTT	CASSLQGLTEAFF
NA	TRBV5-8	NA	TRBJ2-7	TGTGCCAGCAGCTTGGTTGGCAGGCCCTCCTACGAGCAGTACTTC	CASSLVGRPSYEQYF
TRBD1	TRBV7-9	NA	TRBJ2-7	TGTTCCAGCAGCTCCCAGGGGGCAGACGAGCAGTACTTC	CSSSSQGADEQYF
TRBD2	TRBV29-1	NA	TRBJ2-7	TGCAGCGTTGAGGATCGGACTAGGACGGTCGAGCAGTACTTC	CSVEDRTRTVEQYF
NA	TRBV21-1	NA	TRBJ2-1	TGTGCCAGCGGAACTAGGACCCACTCCTACAATGAGCAGTTCTTC	CASGTRTHSYNEQFF
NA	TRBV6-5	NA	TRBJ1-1	TGTGCCAGCAGACCCACAGGGATAAACACTGAAGCTTTCTTT	CASRPTGINTEAFF
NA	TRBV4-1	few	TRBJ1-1	TGCGCCAGCAGCCAAGAGGGCCCAGGAAAGAACACTGAAGCTTTCTTT	CASSQEGPGKNTEAFF
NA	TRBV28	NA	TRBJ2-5	TGTGCCAGCCGCACTTCCTACTCACGACAGCAGTACTTC	CASRTSYSRQQYF
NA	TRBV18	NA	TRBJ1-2	TGTGCCAGCTCACCCCCGGCTAACTATGGCTACACCTTC	CASSPPANYGYTF
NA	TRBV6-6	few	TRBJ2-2	TGTGCCAGCCTGGGGCAGAACACCGGGGAGCTGTTTTTT	CASLGQNTGELFF
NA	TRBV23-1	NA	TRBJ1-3	TGCGCCAGCATCTCGGACAGCTCTGGAAACACCATATATTTT	CASISDSSGNTIYF
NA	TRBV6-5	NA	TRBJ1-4	TGTGCCAGCAGTACAACGGCCGGGATATATGAAAAACTGTTTTTT	CASSTTAGIYEKLFF
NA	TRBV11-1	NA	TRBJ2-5	TGTGCCAGCAGCTTAATAAGGGGCGAGACCCAGTACTTC	CASSLIRGETQYF
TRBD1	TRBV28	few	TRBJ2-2	TGTGCCAGCACCTTGGGACAGCTATCGTACCCGAACACCGGGGAGCTGTTTTTT	CASTLGQLSYPNTGELFF
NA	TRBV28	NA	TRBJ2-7	TGTGCCAGCCTGAGGGGGGGGACCTACGAGCAGTACTTC	CASLRGGTYEQYF
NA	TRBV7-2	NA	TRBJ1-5	TGTGCCAGCAGCCTGGCTGGCCATAGCAATCAGCCCCAGCATTTT	CASSLAGHSNQPQHF
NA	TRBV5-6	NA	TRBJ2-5	TGTGCCAGCAGCCCTGCGGGGATGGGAGAGACCCAGTACTTC	CASSPAGMGETQYF
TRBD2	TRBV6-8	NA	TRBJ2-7	TGTGCCAGCAGTTTCTGGATCACTAGCGGGACCTACGAGCAGTACTTC	CASSFWITSGTYEQYF
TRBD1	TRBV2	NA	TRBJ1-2	TGTGCCAGCACAACAGGGGGCCACTATGGCTACACCTTC	CASTTGGHYGYTF
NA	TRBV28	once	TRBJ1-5	TGTGCCAGCAAATCAGATTTTGGCAATCAGCCCCAGCATTTT	CASKSDFGNQPQHF
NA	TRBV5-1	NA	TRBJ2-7	TGCGCCAGCAGCTTAACTTTGGTCCAGGGGTCCCCCTCCTACGAGCAGTACTTC	CASSLTLVQGSPSYEQYF
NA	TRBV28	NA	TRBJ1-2	TGTGCCAGCAGTCGCGCAAGCAGGGTAGATGGCTACACCTTC	CASSRASRVDGYTF
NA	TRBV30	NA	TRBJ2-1	TGTGCCTGGAGATGGACACGCGGAAGCAATGAGCAGTTCTTC	CAWRWTRGSNEQFF
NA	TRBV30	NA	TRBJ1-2	TGTGCCTGGAGGGAGACGGCCAGAACGGTACGAAGTGGCTACACCTTC	CAWRETARTVRSGYTF
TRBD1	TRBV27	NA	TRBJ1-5	TGTGCCAGCGGAAGGACAGGGGAGGGTCAGCCCCAGCATTTT	CASGRTGEGQPQHF
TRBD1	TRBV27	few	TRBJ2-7	TGTGCCAGCAGTTTAAAGGGGGCGCGATACGAGCAGTACTTC	CASSLKGARYEQYF